These 21 T cell receptor beta chains came from one sample sequenced in a study of blood T cell repertoires in COVID-19. Here immunoSEQ multiplex PCR was the method, and the copy in TCRdb shows in-frame clones only, minus some. The table has a few hundred thousand clones, around 89% seen once. Sample: peripheral blood. All receptors derive from a young man with acute or convalescent COVID-19.

This clone was counted a single time. The rearrangement links TRBV7-9 to TRBJ1-2, with D possibly matching TRBD1 (5 bases). The CDR3 length is 16 residues. Trimming took off 1 base at V and 2 bases at J, with 14 bases between the two ends. From germline, CDR1 is SEHNR and CDR2 FQNEAQ (reference sequence). The CDR3 nucleotides are TGTGCCAGCAGCTTAGTAGGTCAGGGTGGGAACTATGGCTACACCTTC. Protein: CASSLVGQGGNYGYTF.

V is TRBV4-1 and J is TRBJ1-2; 9 nucleotides match TRBD1. Germline CDR1 MGHRA, CDR2 YSYEKL. The CDR3 runs to 15 residues. The ends lost 0 bases at V and 8 bases at J; junction bases unmatched: 7. The CDR3 reads CASSQDGRTGVGYTF. DNA of the CDR3: TGCGCCAGCAGCCAAGATGGGAGGACAGGGGTCGGCTACACCTTC.

The V and J genes are TRBV5-1 and TRBJ2-1, with no clear D. Germline V gene data show CDR1 as SGHRS and CDR2 as YFSETQ. Trimming removed 4 bases at V and 10 bases at J, with 15 bases between. The CDR3 runs to 13 residues. CDR3 sequence: CASSQLPSVEQFF. CDR3 sequence (DNA): TGCGCCAGCAGCCAACTACCCTCAGTAGAGCAGTTCTTC.

The V and J genes are TRBV5-4 and TRBJ1-2; tentatively, D is TRBD1 (6 bases). CDR1 and CDR2 (germline): SGHNT, YYREEE (reference sequence). V lost 2 bases and J lost 6, with 17 bases in between. This CDR3 comprises 15 residues. The CDR3 spells CASSFRGGAGDGYTF. The CDR3 DNA reads as TGTGCCAGCAGCTTCAGGGGAGGGGCCGGTGATGGCTACACCTTC.

The gene calls are TRBV4-1 and TRBJ2-1; 10 bases align to TRBD1. This CDR3 region has 21 residues. The V gene's germline CDR1 is MGHRA and CDR2 YSYEKL. The trim removed 4 bases at V and 0 bases at J, leaving 18 bases unmatched. DNA of the CDR3: TGCGCCAGCAGCCTTCTCCCGCCGGGACAGGGGTACTCTAGCTCCTACAATGAGCAGTTCTTC. It is translated as CASSLLPPGQGYSSSYNEQFF.

The chain uses TRBV7-2 and TRBJ1-1; 8 bases agree with TRBD1. The CDR3 totals 15 residues. Germline CDR1 SGHTA, CDR2 FQGNSA. With V trimmed by 6 bases and J by 1 base, 7 bases remained unmatched. CDR3 region: CASSSWDRKNTEAFF. The CDR3 nucleotides are TGTGCCAGCAGTTCTTGGGACAGGAAGAACACTGAAGCTTTCTTT.

The V call is TRBV6-5, the J call TRBJ1-6, with 8 bases identical to TRBD1. Germline lookup yields CDR1 MNHEY and CDR2 SVGAGI. J was trimmed by 11 bases and V by 5 bases; bases with no gene match: 5. The CDR3 is made up of 13 amino acids. CDR3 bases: TGTGCCAGCAGTCGACAGGGGTGGACACCCCTCCACTTT. Translation gives CASSRQGWTPLHF.

This chain uses TRBV28 with TRBJ1-1; D might be TRBD1 (5 bases). Germline CDR1 MDHEN, CDR2 SYDVKM. CDR3 length equals 13 residues. Trimming pared 8 bases from V and 4 bases from J, leaving 14 bases between. CDR3 in amino acids: CASRIQVGTEAFF. The CDR3, as DNA: TGTGCCAGCCGAATACAGGTTGGCACTGAAGCTTTCTTT.

The chain is built from TRBV27 and TRBJ2-7; D is perhaps TRBD1 (5 bases). The ends were cut back, 3 bases at V and 3 bases at J, with 9 bases in the middle. CDR3 size: 13 residues. The germline CDR1 and CDR2 sequences are MNHEY and SMNVEV (reference sequence). As DNA, the CDR3 is TGTGCCAGCAGTTTTGGCAGGGTCTACGAGCAGTACTTC. Protein sequence: CASSFGRVYEQYF.

This rearrangement joins TRBV28 to TRBJ1-1; D is uncertain. The CDR3 spans 15 residues. Germline CDR1 is MDHEN and CDR2 is SYDVKM. V was shortened by 5 bases and J by 7 bases, with 20 bases between the two germline ends. CDR3 in amino acids: CASSNLGVRGYEAFF. The CDR3 nucleotides read TGTGCCAGCAGTAACCTCGGGGTTAGAGGGTATGAAGCTTTCTTT.

The chain carries TRBV15 and TRBJ2-1, with D perhaps matching TRBD2 (5 bases). The V and J ends lost 3 bases and 0 bases respectively, with 6 bases between them. CDR3 length: 14 residues. CDR1 LNHNV and CDR2 YYDKDF come from the germline V gene (reference sequence). The CDR3: CATSRRVSYNEQFF. The CDR3 DNA sequence: TGTGCCACCAGCAGGAGGGTCTCCTACAATGAGCAGTTCTTC.

CDR3 sequence reads: CAWSQDYSDTQYF. CDR3 nucleotides: TGTGCCTGGAGTCAGGACTATTCCGATACGCAGTATTTT. This chain joins TRBV30 and TRBJ2-3; a possible D gene is TRBD2 (6 bases). V lost 2 bases, J lost 6 bases, and 12 bases lay in between. This CDR3 has 13 amino acids. Germline loops: CDR1 GTSNPN, CDR2 SVGIG (reference sequence).

V usage is TRBV11-2 and J usage is TRBJ1-3; 7 bases map to TRBD1. Per germline, CDR1 SGHAT and CDR2 FQNNGV. V trimming: 5 bases; J trimming: 6 bases; junction bases outside the gene matches: 1. This CDR3 is 12 amino acids long. This chain's CDR3 is CASSGTANTIYF. In nucleotides, the CDR3 is TGTGCCAGCAGCGGGACAGCAAACACCATATATTTT.

This rearrangement joins TRBV4-1 to TRBJ2-1, with 10 bases aligning to TRBD1. The trim removed 7 bases at V and 8 bases at J, leaving 8 bases unmatched. The CDR3 loop spans 14 amino acids. Germline V gene lookup returns CDR1 MGHRA and CDR2 YSYEKL. CDR3 sequence: CASTPGQGGYEQFF. CDR3 nucleotides: TGCGCCAGCACCCCCGGACAGGGGGGTTATGAGCAGTTCTTC.

The chain combines TRBV2 with TRBJ2-3, with D perhaps TRBD2 (6 bases). Trimming stripped 4 bases from V and 0 bases from J, with 11 bases between. Germline V gives CDR1 SNHLY, CDR2 FYNNEI. The CDR3 extends over 15 amino acids. The DNA for the CDR3 is TGTGCCAGCAGTGTAGCGGAGTCTAGCACAGATACGCAGTATTTT. Translation: CASSVAESSTDTQYF.

The chain links TRBV7-9 to TRBJ2-7; D is possibly TRBD2 (6 bases). Trimming pared 4 bases from V and 7 bases from J, leaving 11 bases between. The germline V gene has CDR1 SEHNR and CDR2 FQNEAQ (reference sequence). This CDR3 region has 12 residues. In nucleotides, the CDR3 is TGTGCCAGCAGCTGGGGGGTAGGGGAGCAGTACTTC. Translated, it gives CASSWGVGEQYF.

The genes are TRBV12-3 or TRBV12-4 and TRBJ1-1, with TRBD1 as a possible D gene (5 bases). The CDR3 is made up of 13 amino acids. V shed 6 bases and J shed 3 bases, with 11 bases lying between them. CDR3 DNA sequence: TGTGCCAGCAGACAAGACAGATACACTGAAGCTTTCTTT. Its protein product is CASRQDRYTEAFF.

This clone has a single count. The chain couples TRBV7-2 to TRBJ2-2; D is possibly TRBD1 (5 bases). The CDR3 length is 15 residues. V was cut by 5 bases and J by 6 bases, with 16 bases left in between. In germline, CDR1 is SGHTA, CDR2 FQGNSA. The CDR3 protein is CASSPRPGSPGELFF. The CDR3 DNA reads as TGTGCCAGCAGCCCCCGGCCAGGGTCCCCCGGGGAGCTGTTTTTT.

This chain joins TRBV3-1 (or the pseudogene TRBV3-2) and TRBJ2-7, with TRBD2 matching 8 bases. Per the germline V gene, CDR1 is LGHDT and CDR2 is YNNKEL (reference sequence). V trimming: 4 bases; J trimming: 5 bases; junction bases outside the gene matches: 4. The CDR3 spans 13 residues. In nucleotides, the CDR3 is TGTGCCAGCAGCCTACGGACTAGCCACGAGCAGTACTTC. This gives the protein CASSLRTSHEQYF.

The DNA of the CDR3 is TGTGCCAGCGGTAGGGGGTACTCTGGAAACACCATATATTTT. As protein: CASGRGYSGNTIYF. The chain couples TRBV6-5 to TRBJ1-3, with a weak D call TRBD1 (6 bases). Germline CDR1 MNHEY, CDR2 SVGAGI. Trimming took 8 bases from V and 0 from J, leaving 11 bases between them. The CDR3 is made up of 14 amino acids.

The CDR3 DNA reads TGTGCCAGCAGCCCATCGGGACAGGGGTTATCACCCCTCCACTTT. Its protein product is CASSPSGQGLSPLHF. This chain uses TRBV7-9 with TRBJ1-6; TRBD1 matches 10 bases. This CDR3 has 15 residues. J was trimmed by 10 bases and V by 5 bases; bases with no gene match: 8. CDR1 and CDR2 from the germline V gene are SEHNR and FQNEAQ (reference sequence).